A selection of T cell receptor beta chains follows, all from one sample in a study of blood T cells in healthy people across ages. TCRdb passed the 5' RACE reads through MiXCR, listing each CDR3 protein once. The sample gives fewer than 750,000 distinct CDR3 sequences, over 40% of which show up once; approximately 13% is in the top ten. Sequences were obtained from blood. The receptors shown here come from a woman older than 75 in good health. The CDR3 runs from the conserved cysteine through the conserved F or W. The D gene is left open where the match is weak. Part of the rows lack a size; the others show once, few, many or a class for expanded clones.

D gene	V gene	J gene	clone size	CDR3 protein	CDR3 DNA
.	TRBV7-8	TRBJ2-5	once	CATNRDGEQYF	TGTGCCACCAACAGGGACGGGGAGCAGTACTTC
TRBD2	TRBV3-1	TRBJ2-3	.	CASSQTGGLATDTQYF	TGTGCCAGCAGCCAAACGGGGGGACTAGCGACAGATACGCAGTATTTT
TRBD2	TRBV11-2	TRBJ2-1	many	CASSAGGVTSGRNEQFF	TGTGCCAGCAGCGCGGGGGGGGTGACTAGCGGGAGAAATGAGCAGTTCTTC
.	TRBV20-1	TRBJ2-1	.	CSARVLRDAEQFF	TGCAGTGCTAGGGTACTCCGAGATGCTGAGCAGTTCTTC
.	TRBV27	TRBJ2-1	.	CASSPRGGNSYNEQFF	TGTGCCAGCAGTCCCAGGGGCGGGAACTCCTACAATGAGCAGTTCTTC
TRBD1	TRBV6-6	TRBJ1-5	many	CASTLQGGQPQHF	TGTGCCAGCACTTTACAGGGGGGCCAGCCCCAGCATTTT
.	TRBV28	TRBJ2-1	.	CASSLRDSRVGGNEQFF	TGTGCCAGCAGTTTACGAGATTCCAGGGTAGGGGGGAATGAGCAGTTCTTC
.	TRBV5-5	TRBJ2-6	.	CASSLRSGANALPF	TGTGCCAGCAGCTTGAGGTCCGGGGCCAACGCCCTGCCTTTC
.	TRBV5-1	TRBJ2-1	.	CASSLAPNLENEQFF	TGCGCCAGCAGCTTGGCCCCTAATCTCGAGAATGAGCAGTTCTTC
.	TRBV4-2	TRBJ2-5	.	CASSQDSLPETQYF	TGTGCCAGCAGCCAAGATTCACTTCCCGAGACCCAGTACTTC
.	TRBV5-1	TRBJ2-7	.	CASSSLTGLNEQYF	TGCGCCAGCAGCTCTTTGACGGGTTTGAATGAGCAGTACTTC
TRBD2	TRBV10-3	TRBJ2-1	.	CAIKGASGGYNEQFF	TGTGCCATCAAGGGAGCGTCGGGGGGTTACAATGAGCAGTTCTTC
TRBD1	TRBV25-1	TRBJ1-6	.	CASTTGTASPLHF	TGTGCCAGCACGACAGGGACGGCTTCACCCCTCCACTTT
.	TRBV12-3/TRBV12-4	TRBJ2-7	.	CASSFSGRPYEQYF	TGTGCCAGCAGTTTCTCCGGGAGACCCTACGAGCAGTACTTC
TRBD1	TRBV29-1	TRBJ2-1	.	CSVEVRDRGFIYGNEQFF	TGCAGCGTTGAAGTCCGGGACAGGGGTTTTATTTATGGAAATGAGCAGTTCTTC
.	TRBV18	TRBJ2-5	many	CASSARTQETQYF	TGTGCCAGCTCAGCACGGACCCAAGAGACCCAGTACTTC
TRBD1	TRBV6-1	TRBJ1-6	few	CASSGPGTGNKAPLHF	TGTGCCAGCAGTGGTCCCGGGACAGGGAATAAAGCACCCCTCCACTTT
TRBD1	TRBV12-3/TRBV12-4	TRBJ1-2	many	CASSSEGQGGNYGYTF	TGTGCCAGCAGTTCGGAGGGACAGGGAGGAAACTATGGCTACACCTTC
TRBD2	TRBV6-5	TRBJ2-7	.	CASSYGREGYNEQYF	TGTGCCAGCAGTTACGGCCGGGAGGGGTACAATGAGCAGTACTTC
.	TRBV5-1	TRBJ2-1	.	CASSGGNSYNEQFF	TGCGCCAGCAGCGGGGGCAACTCCTACAATGAGCAGTTCTTC
.	TRBV20-1	TRBJ2-7	few	CSASDSKTAYEQYF	TGCAGTGCTAGTGACTCCAAGACCGCCTACGAGCAGTACTTC
.	TRBV6-6	TRBJ1-5	.	CASSCGQFSSNQPQHF	TGTGCCAGCAGTTGCGGACAATTCTCTAGCAATCAGCCCCAGCATTTT
.	TRBV12-3/TRBV12-4	TRBJ1-2	.	CASREREESRGYTF	TGTGCCAGCCGGGAAAGGGAAGAATCGAGGGGCTACACCTTC
.	TRBV27	TRBJ2-2	few	CASSPFRGSPGELFF	TGTGCCAGCAGCCCTTTTCGGGGTTCACCCGGGGAGCTGTTTTTT
TRBD1	TRBV5-6	TRBJ2-7	.	CASRPGTGISYEQYF	TGTGCCAGCAGACCCGGGACAGGGATCTCCTACGAGCAGTACTTC
.	TRBV7-2	TRBJ2-1	many	CASSGRRYNEQFF	TGTGCCAGCAGCGGGCGGCGTTACAATGAGCAGTTCTTC
TRBD1	TRBV5-1	TRBJ1-4	few	CASSSDRGEKLFF	TGCGCCAGCAGCTCGGACAGGGGGGAAAAACTGTTTTTT
.	TRBV24-1	TRBJ2-3	once	CATSPGLVGDTQYF	TGTGCCACCAGTCCCGGGCTAGTTGGAGATACGCAGTATTTT
TRBD2	TRBV20-1	TRBJ2-1	.	CSARGVLAEHNEQFF	TGCAGTGCTAGAGGAGTACTAGCGGAGCACAATGAGCAGTTCTTC
TRBD2	TRBV5-1	TRBJ2-1	many	CASSSGGLRGEQFF	TGCGCCAGCTCTAGCGGGGGCCTTCGGGGTGAGCAGTTCTTC
.	TRBV3-1	TRBJ2-4	.	CASSLYNRLAKNIQYF	TGTGCCAGCAGTCTCTACAACCGGCTAGCCAAAAACATTCAGTACTTC
.	TRBV29-1	TRBJ2-7	once	CSVVPLASESYEQYF	TGCAGCGTTGTACCTCTGGCTAGCGAGTCCTACGAGCAGTACTTC
TRBD2	TRBV28	TRBJ2-7	few	CASRSSGRTYEQYF	TGTGCCAGCAGGTCTAGCGGGAGGACTTACGAGCAGTACTTC
TRBD2	TRBV2	TRBJ2-7	.	CASSVSGRAGYEQYF	TGTGCCAGCAGTGTTAGCGGGAGGGCCGGCTACGAGCAGTACTTC
.	TRBV29-1	TRBJ2-5	.	CSVARGQETQYF	TGCAGCGTTGCCCGGGGCCAAGAGACCCAGTACTTC
.	TRBV20-1	TRBJ2-4	many	CSARDRRGQNIQYF	TGCAGTGCTAGAGATCGTCGGGGACAAAACATTCAGTACTTC
.	TRBV10-3	TRBJ2-3	.	CAIRGGTTSTDTQYF	TGTGCCATCAGAGGGGGGACAACTAGCACAGATACGCAGTATTTT
TRBD2	TRBV3-1	TRBJ2-1	.	CASRLSGRAGNEQFF	TGTGCCAGCAGATTGAGCGGGAGGGCGGGGAATGAGCAGTTCTTC
.	TRBV5-5	TRBJ2-1	.	CASSLLGGGGYNEQFF	TGTGCCAGCAGCCTTCTGGGGGGGGGCGGGTACAATGAGCAGTTCTTC
.	TRBV4-1	TRBJ2-4	many	CASSQGWNTLAKNIQYF	TGCGCCAGCAGCCAAGGTTGGAATACCTTAGCCAAAAACATTCAGTACTTC
.	TRBV20-1	TRBJ2-2	.	CSARDRQATGELFF	TGCAGTGCCCGGGACCGCCAGGCCACCGGGGAGCTGTTTTTT
TRBD2	TRBV3-1	TRBJ2-1	few	CASSQLALAGGDGQFF	TGTGCCAGCAGCCAACTCGCCCTAGCGGGGGGCGATGGGCAGTTCTTC
TRBD2	TRBV20-1	TRBJ2-2	.	CSALPTSGKAWLFF	TGCAGCGCCCTCCCGACTAGCGGGAAGGCGTGGCTGTTTTTT
TRBD1	TRBV5-1	TRBJ1-6	.	CASSPGQVAPSTLHF	TGCGCCAGCAGCCCCGGACAGGTCGCCCCATCCACCCTCCACTTT
.	TRBV11-2	TRBJ1-1	.	CASEQWGQKVNTEAFF	TGTGCCAGCGAACAGTGGGGACAAAAGGTGAACACTGAAGCTTTCTTT
TRBD2	TRBV19	TRBJ2-1	.	CASGEVAGYNEQFF	TGTGCCAGTGGGGAGGTAGCGGGATACAATGAGCAGTTCTTC
TRBD1	TRBV6-1	TRBJ2-1	.	CASRSAGPGQGFNEQFF	TGTGCCAGCAGGAGCGCGGGTCCCGGACAGGGATTTAATGAGCAGTTCTTC
.	TRBV6-2/TRBV6-3	TRBJ2-7	many	CASSPGYLRGEQYF	TGTGCCAGCAGTCCCGGCTACCTTCGGGGGGAGCAGTACTTC
.	TRBV12-3/TRBV12-4	TRBJ2-3	.	CASSLRLISPTDAQYF	TGTGCCAGCAGTTTAAGACTCATAAGCCCCACAGATGCGCAGTATTTT
.	TRBV29-1	TRBJ1-2	.	CSVEQPSYGYTF	TGCAGCGTTGAACAGCCCTCCTATGGCTACACCTTC
TRBD2	TRBV4-3	TRBJ2-2	.	CASSQDDASGGLNTGELFF	TGCGCCAGCAGCCAAGATGATGCTAGCGGGGGGCTAAACACCGGGGAGCTGTTTTTT
.	TRBV7-6	TRBJ1-1	few	CASSLESTNVGENTEAFF	TGTGCCAGCAGCTTAGAATCGACTAATGTGGGGGAGAACACTGAAGCTTTCTTT
.	TRBV7-9	TRBJ1-4	many	CASSQHPNEKLFF	TGTGCCAGCAGCCAACACCCTAATGAAAAACTGTTTTTT
.	TRBV5-1	TRBJ1-1	.	CASSTGRGDTEAFF	TGCGCCAGCAGCACTGGACGGGGGGACACTGAAGCTTTCTTT
.	TRBV7-9	TRBJ2-2	.	CASSPSTAPNTGELFF	TGTGCCAGCAGCCCATCGACAGCCCCTAACACCGGGGAGCTGTTTTTT